The sequence of this T cell receptor (beta chain) was determined in a study of response to subunit inactivated influenza vaccine. Findings of the study overall: The authors suggested that every seasonal influenza vaccination recruits few new T cells.

Germline V CDR1 and CDR2: DFQATT, SNEGSKA (reference sequence). This CDR3 comprises 14 residues. Trimming shortened V by 2 bases and J by 4 bases, and 14 bases separated the two germline ends. MiXCR, run by TCRdb on the RT-PCR reads, gives a single entry per CDR3 protein. Of 400,000 to 650,000 distinct CDR3 sequences in the sample, less than 7.5% were seen once. A note on this clonotype: Its antigen is as yet unknown.

The source material was PBMCs from blood, sampled around 25 months after vaccination. The chain employs TRBV20-1 and TRBJ2-5; D is possibly TRBD2 (6 bases). The clonotype was recovered from a man between 50 and 69 years old who received an inactivated influenza vaccine. In DNA, the CDR3 is TGCAGTGCTAGATCCTGGCCCGGGGGAGAGACCCAGTACTTC. It specifies CSARSWPGGETQYF.